Each of the 23 T cell receptor beta chains below was sequenced from the same sample in a study of blood T cells in healthy people across ages. Next came a second PCR, run for about 6 to 12 cycles, which used a sample-barcoded 5' primer along with a J-beta primer mix. TCRdb re-derived calls from the 5' RACE reads in MiXCR, one entry per CDR3 protein. The sample consists of some 1.5 million distinct CDR3 sequences, 35% to 45% of them appearing once. Specimen: blood. The source of these receptors is a woman younger than 35 in good health.

The rearrangement uses TRBV30 and TRBJ2-1; 13 bases align to TRBD2. V trimming: 1 base; J trimming: 0 bases; junction bases outside the gene matches: 3. CDR1 and CDR2 (germline): GTSNPN, SVGIG (reference sequence). The CDR3 loop spans 17 amino acids. CDR3 residues: CAWSGGTSGTSYNEQFF. CDR3 DNA: TGTGCCTGGAGTGGAGGGACTAGCGGGACCTCCTACAATGAGCAGTTCTTC. Filled out from reference TRBV30 and TRBJ2-1, the complete variable domain reads SQTIHQWPATLVQPVGSPLSLECTVEGTSNPNLYWYRQAAGRGLQLLFYSVGIGQISSEVPQNLSASRPQDRQFILSSKKLLLSDSGFYLCAWSGGTSGTSYNEQFFGPGTRLTVL.

The genes are TRBV4-3 and TRBJ1-1; D unclear. Deletions cut 0 bases from V and 11 bases from J, with 13 bases between. The CDR3 is made up of 13 amino acids. CDR1 and CDR2 (germline): LGHNA, YSLEER. DNA for the CDR3: TGCGCCAGCAGCCAAGATGAGGGCAGGCATGCTTTCTTT. It is translated as CASSQDEGRHAFF.

Turning to this clonotype: One end of the junction fails to match germline, which may point to a read error. The V gene is TRBV20-1, the J gene TRBJ1-6; D not resolved. The CDR3 is 16 amino acids. Germline CDR1 and CDR2: DFQATT and SNEGSKA (reference sequence). DNA for the CDR3: TGCAGTGCTAGAGATTTAAGGACCTCCTATAATTCACCCCCCCACTTT. It is translated as CSARDLRTSYNSPPHF.

The chain links TRBV20-1 to TRBJ2-5; 8 positions agree with TRBD1. The CDR3 is 14 residues long. J lost 5 bases, V lost 6 bases, and 11 bases had no gene match. Looked up from germline, CDR1 is DFQATT and CDR2 is SNEGSKA (reference sequence). The CDR3 nucleotides read TGCAGTGCGGAACGGACAGGGCTGCAGGAGACCCAGTACTTC. This codes for CSAERTGLQETQYF.

V usage is TRBV29-1 and J usage is TRBJ2-5; D unresolved. V lost 4 bases and J 5 bases, leaving 14 bases between the germline ends. The CDR3 has 13 amino acids. CDR1 and CDR2 from the germline V gene are SQVTM and ANQGSEA. In nucleotides, the CDR3 is TGCAGCGTTGGTCTAGGGTTGAGGGAGACCCAGTACTTC. It translates to CSVGLGLRETQYF.

In this sample, this clonotype turned up a few times. The V gene is TRBV27, the J gene TRBJ1-1, with 7 bases that match TRBD1. V trimming: 6 bases; J trimming: 6 bases; junction bases outside the gene matches: 13. The germline gives CDR1 MNHEY, CDR2 SMNVEV (reference sequence). The CDR3 is 15 amino acids. The CDR3 DNA sequence: TGTGCCAGCAGGGAACAGGGGCTTATATCTGCTGAAGCTTTCTTT. Translated: CASREQGLISAEAFF.

The chain carries TRBV20-1 and TRBJ2-1; 7 bases agree with TRBD2. The CDR3 contains 14 residues. Losses at the gene ends were 3 bases for V and 5 bases for J; bases not matched to a gene: 7. Germline lookup yields CDR1 DFQATT and CDR2 SNEGSKA (reference sequence). The CDR3 sequence: CSARVLAGNNEQFF. For the CDR3, the DNA is TGCAGTGCTAGGGTGTTAGCGGGTAACAATGAGCAGTTCTTC.

This clonotype has more than one count but fewer than ten. The chain combines TRBV6-6 with TRBJ2-7, with 11 bases aligning to TRBD2. V shed 6 bases and J 4 bases; nucleotides not matched to a gene: 5. The CDR3 runs to 14 residues. CDR1 and CDR2 (germline): MNHNY, SVGAGI (reference sequence). The CDR3 DNA reads TGTGCCAGCAGAGTAGCGGGGGGGCATTACGAGCAGTACTTC. Its translation is CASRVAGGHYEQYF.

The CDR3 DNA sequence: TGTGCCAGCAGTTTAGGGGTCGGGGCGGGAGTTTACGAGCAGTACTTC. It specifies CASSLGVGAGVYEQYF. The rearrangement links TRBV27 to TRBJ2-7, with 7 bases aligning to TRBD2. Germline trimming cut 2 bases from V and 4 bases from J; bases unmatched to any gene: 11. Germline CDR1 MNHEY, CDR2 SMNVEV (reference sequence). The CDR3 length is 16 residues.

The sample holds a few counts of this clonotype. This sequence joins TRBV7-8 and TRBJ1-5; 9 bases line up with TRBD1. The germline gives CDR1 SGHVS, CDR2 FQNEAQ. V lost 2 bases and J lost 4; bases outside the gene matches: 9. CDR3 length equals 17 residues. The CDR3 sequence: CASSLRRDRVSNQPQHF. CDR3 in DNA: TGTGCCAGCAGCTTACGCCGGGACAGGGTATCAAATCAGCCCCAGCATTTT. Combining the CDR3 with reference TRBV7-8 and TRBJ1-5 gives the whole variable domain GAGVSQSPRYKVAKRGQDVALRCDPISGHVSLFWYQQALGQGPEFLTYFQNEAQLDKSGLPSDRFFAERPEGSVSTLKIQRTQQEDSAVYLCASSLRRDRVSNQPQHFGDGTRLSIL.

The V and J genes are TRBV27 and TRBJ1-2; 7 bases are shared with TRBD1. V trimming: 0 bases; J trimming: 1 base; junction bases outside the gene matches: 8. Germline CDR1 reads MNHEY; CDR2 reads SMNVEV (reference sequence). There are 17 residues in the CDR3. CDR3: CASSLSPLQGRNYGYTF. Written as DNA, the CDR3 is TGTGCCAGCAGTTTATCCCCTTTACAGGGGCGTAACTATGGCTACACCTTC.

This clonotype occurred once. The chain carries TRBV9 and TRBJ1-2; 9 nucleotides line up with TRBD1. The germline gives CDR1 SGDLS, CDR2 YYNGEE. The J segment lost 8 bases and the V segment lost 0 bases, leaving 11 bases of the junction unmatched. The CDR3 totals 16 residues. The CDR3: CASSVERIGTGRGYTF. CDR3 nucleotides: TGTGCCAGCAGCGTAGAACGGATTGGGACAGGGAGAGGCTACACCTTC.

The sample holds a few counts of this clonotype. V gene TRBV20-1 combines with J gene TRBJ2-1; unclear D gene. V was shortened by 0 bases and J by 4 bases, with 13 bases between the two germline ends. CDR3 length: 15 residues. Germline-derived CDR1 and CDR2 are DFQATT and SNEGSKA (reference sequence). CDR3 nucleotides: TGCAGTGCTAGAGATTTGGCAGGACGATACAATGAGCAGTTCTTC. Translating it yields CSARDLAGRYNEQFF.

CDR3 protein: CSARSPPSGGANTQYF. The CDR3 region has the DNA TGCAGTGCTAGATCCCCTCCTAGCGGGGGGGCTAATACGCAGTATTTT. The chain has TRBV20-1 and TRBJ2-3; 12 bases fit TRBD2. The germline V gene encodes CDR1 DFQATT and CDR2 SNEGSKA (reference sequence). V lost 2 bases to trimming and J lost 7 bases; unmatched junction nucleotides: 10. This CDR3 contains 16 residues.

The CDR3 spells CASSPTSGRRQYF. CDR3 DNA sequence: TGTGCCAGCAGTCCCACTAGCGGGAGAAGGCAGTACTTC. V is TRBV25-1 and J is TRBJ2-5, with TRBD2 identical over 11 bases. The CDR3 consists of 13 residues. The ends lost 5 bases at V and 11 bases at J; junction bases unmatched: 7. Looked up from germline, CDR1 is MGHDK and CDR2 is SYGVNS.

This clonotype was detected a few times. The V call is TRBV6-5, the J call TRBJ2-1; D not resolved. This CDR3 region has 13 residues. The germline V gene encodes CDR1 MNHEY and CDR2 SVGAGI. With 5 bases removed from V and 5 bases from J, the gap between germline ends came to 10 bases. CDR3 loop: CASSVRIHNEQFF. The CDR3 DNA is TGTGCCAGCAGTGTCAGGATCCACAATGAGCAGTTCTTC.

The chain has TRBV12-3 or TRBV12-4 and TRBJ2-7; D may be TRBD2 (5 bases). Deletions cut 1 base from V and 7 bases from J, with 17 bases between. This CDR3 region has 15 residues. The CDR3 is CASSLVRGSPDEQYF. CDR3 in DNA: TGTGCCAGCAGTTTAGTCCGGGGATCGCCCGATGAGCAGTACTTC.

This chain connects TRBV6-5 to TRBJ2-3, with 10 bases identical to TRBD1. The CDR3 consists of 18 residues. Germline V CDR1 and CDR2: MNHEY, SVGAGI. V lost 3 bases and J lost 3; bases outside the gene matches: 12. CDR3 in DNA: TGTGCCAGCAGTTATTCTCTCCCCCGGGACAGGGGTACAGATACGCAGTATTTT. It translates to CASSYSLPRDRGTDTQYF.

The table lists this clonotype with a count of one. This chain joins TRBV10-3 and TRBJ1-6; TRBD1 matches at 10 bases. V lost 2 bases and J lost 8; bases outside the gene matches: 9. This CDR3 contains 17 residues. Germline-derived CDR1 and CDR2 are ENHRY and SYGVKD. CDR3 loop: CAISEAPGQGRHSPLHF. The CDR3 DNA is TGTGCCATCAGTGAGGCACCGGGACAGGGGAGGCATTCACCCCTCCACTTT.

This clonotype was found a few times. V is TRBV15 and J is TRBJ1-1; a weak D match, TRBD1 (5 bases). Germline V lookup: CDR1 LNHNV, CDR2 YYDKDF (reference sequence). Trimming shortened V by 2 bases and J by 3 bases, and 10 bases separated the two germline ends. The CDR3 runs 14 residues. Here the CDR3 DNA reads TGTGCCACCAGCAGACGTCGCAGGGACACTGAAGCTTTCTTT. This encodes CATSRRRRDTEAFF.

This clonotype was detected a few times. The chain joins TRBV5-1 to TRBJ1-2; D is undetermined. V dropped 0 bases and J dropped 4 bases, with 7 bases sitting between them. The length of the CDR3 is 13 residues. The germline CDR1 and CDR2 sequences are SGHRS and YFSETQ. The CDR3 here is CASSLVVGYGYTF. CDR3 coding DNA: TGCGCCAGCAGCTTGGTCGTGGGCTATGGCTACACCTTC.

The rearrangement uses TRBV24-1 and TRBJ2-1; 7 nucleotides match TRBD2. The CDR3 has 17 residues. V lost 5 bases and J lost 5; bases outside the gene matches: 14. Germline V gene data show CDR1 as KGHDR and CDR2 as SFDVKD. The CDR3 protein is CATSVGKRGDSDNEQFF. As DNA, the CDR3 is TGTGCCACCAGTGTCGGAAAGCGGGGAGATAGTGACAATGAGCAGTTCTTC.

This chain joins TRBV11-2 and TRBJ2-5; D ambiguous. Trimming cost V 8 bases and J 1 base, with 11 bases left between them. The CDR3 is made up of 13 amino acids. Per germline, CDR1 SGHAT and CDR2 FQNNGV. As DNA, the CDR3 is TGTGCCAGCGGCCCTGGCAGCCAAGAGACCCAGTACTTC. Translated, it gives CASGPGSQETQYF.